This T cell receptor (beta chain) stems from a study of T-cell reconstitution after alpha-beta-depleted transplantation in children. Remarks on this clonotype: A read error may be the cause here, since a much bigger clone is one base away.

Unique molecular identifiers were incorporated when the TCRbeta library was constructed. One entry per CDR3 protein, called by TCRdb with MiXCR from the PCR reads. The table has 200,000 to 250,000 distinct CDR3 sequences, more than 7.5% seen once. The V gene's germline CDR1 is MNHEY and CDR2 SVGAGI. The length of the CDR3 is 15 residues. The source of this sequence is a human donor who donated a stem cell graft to a child with SCID. The starting material was PBMCs from the stem cell graft donor, obtained from the stem cell graft. The rearrangement uses TRBV6-5 and TRBJ2-7; D could derive from TRBD1 or TRBD2 (5 bases each). The CDR3 region is CASSYTGRGSYEQSF. The CDR3 region has the DNA TGTGCCAGCAGTTACACAGGACGGGGCTCCTACGAGCAGTCCTTC.